What follows describes a single T cell receptor (beta chain). The CDR3 has 13 residues. The V gene lost 1 base and the J gene lost 0 bases, with 3 bases spanning the gap. Germline-derived CDR1 and CDR2 are SGHTA and FQGNSA. The source of the sample is a study of blood T cell repertoires in COVID-19. The overall study: The samples span acute and convalescent COVID-19 from the United States, Italy and Spain. From T cells, B-cell-depleted T cells, or PBMCs came the material, which was cDNA or gDNA.

Original methodology: Using reference gene primer amplification, nucleated cell counts were estimated. Profiling relied on immunoSEQ multiplex PCR, and the TCRdb table lists in-frame clones only, not all of them. D and trimming were read from the DNA, whereas the V and J calls and clone size are those reported in that table. This table holds approximately 30,000 clones, around 91% found once. The specimen sequenced was peripheral blood. J is TRBJ1-1 and V is TRBV7-2, with D uncertain. The receptor was derived from a man between 70 and 80 years old with active or convalescent COVID-19. This chain's CDR3 is CASSLGMNTEAFF. The CDR3 DNA follows: TGTGCCAGCAGCTTAGGTATGAACACTGAAGCTTTCTTT.